This TCR beta chain was found in a study of blood T cell repertoires in COVID-19 (dated by TCRdb to the early 2020s). Describing the broader study: Samples from collaborators originated in the United States, Italy and Spain and spanned both the acute and convalescent phases of COVID-19. The material from the prospective study consisted of cDNA or gDNA derived from T cells, B-cell-depleted T cells, or PBMCs. The dataset comprised deeply sampled blood TCRbeta repertoires from subjects exposed to, actively infected with, or recovered from COVID-19. A freely available public database, intended as a resource for researchers studying the immune response to SARS-CoV-2, is where the repertoires were released. Samples came from the ongoing ImmuneRACE study (first 160 participants) plus 1,254 subjects from 6 global collaborators. Nearly every sample came with metadata listing a de-identified subject ID, COVID-19 status, age in years and sex. Where available, HLA class I and class II types were taken from metadata supplied by the sample provider and were not determined by assay-based typing. Results the study describes overall, beyond this receptor: The quantity of clinical and demographic metadata differed by source and by participant and was supplied without curation.

A word on this clone: Its antigen target is currently unknown. No per-base quality is available; no much larger clone lies one base away.

The collaborating institutions used their own protocols to collect whole blood in K2EDTA tubes. For TCRbeta analysis, collaborators shipped samples as frozen whole blood, isolated PBMCs, or DNA extracted from either of those sample types. Its CDR3 holds 14 amino acids, cysteine through phenylalanine. Just the 42-base CDR3 DNA is kept, in frame starting at base 1. The germline V gene yields SGHTA for CDR1 and FQGNSA for CDR2. V is reduced by 0 bases and J by 6 bases, leaving a spacing of 12 bases between them. The immunoSEQ Assay, a bias-controlled multiplex PCR, was used to amplify TCRbeta CDR3 regions from genomic DNA. From the authors' description of their analysis: The number of nucleated cells in each sample was estimated by amplification of reference gene primers within the assay. Sequence reads were collapsed and filtered to measure the absolute abundance of every unique TCRbeta CDR3 rearrangement. For each sample, productive Simpson clonality was calculated as the square root of Simpson's diversity index across productive rearrangements. In TCRdb, the immuneACCESS table is reduced to in-frame sequences with V and J assigned. These tables do not hold every clone; where another copy was compared, an unresolved V gene accounts for under half, and the others remain unexplained. The V and J calls and the clone size are those of that table, but D and trimming were determined from the DNA. A total of roughly 77,000 clones appear in this sample, about 90% of them only once. Approximately 6.3% of the sample comes from the top ten.

The TCR originated in a woman older than 75 with active COVID-19. Source material: peripheral blood. This sequence uses TRBV7-2 and TRBJ2-7; a confident D gene designation cannot be given. This receptor has the CDR3 CASSLASQFIEQYF. The DNA sequence is as follows: TGTGCCAGCAGCTTAGCTTCACAGTTTATCGAGCAGTACTTC.